The sample holds many counts of the clone carrying this T cell receptor beta chain. This sample is part of a study of molecular identifiers for immune sequencing clone quantification. TCRdb ran MiXCR on the PCR reads and lists one entry per CDR3 protein. The data show about 500,000 distinct CDR3 sequences, around 23% seen once. V dropped 7 bases and J dropped 15; count of bases not matched to a gene: 10. This CDR3 spans 13 amino acids. Germline CDR1 is ENHRY and CDR2 is SYGVKD. Sequences were obtained from naive CD8+ T cells from blood, with Jurkat cell RNA spiked in. Indicated subset: FACS-sorted CD8+CD4-CCR7+CD45RA+ naive T cells. This clonotype originated in a human donor in good health. Some libraries in this study had Jurkat cell RNA spiked in. This sequence joins TRBV10-3 and TRBJ2-1; 12 positions agree with TRBD2. CDR3 residues: CAITTSGGGPAFF. In DNA form, the CDR3 reads TGTGCCATCACGACTAGCGGGGGTGGGCCGGCGTTCTTC.